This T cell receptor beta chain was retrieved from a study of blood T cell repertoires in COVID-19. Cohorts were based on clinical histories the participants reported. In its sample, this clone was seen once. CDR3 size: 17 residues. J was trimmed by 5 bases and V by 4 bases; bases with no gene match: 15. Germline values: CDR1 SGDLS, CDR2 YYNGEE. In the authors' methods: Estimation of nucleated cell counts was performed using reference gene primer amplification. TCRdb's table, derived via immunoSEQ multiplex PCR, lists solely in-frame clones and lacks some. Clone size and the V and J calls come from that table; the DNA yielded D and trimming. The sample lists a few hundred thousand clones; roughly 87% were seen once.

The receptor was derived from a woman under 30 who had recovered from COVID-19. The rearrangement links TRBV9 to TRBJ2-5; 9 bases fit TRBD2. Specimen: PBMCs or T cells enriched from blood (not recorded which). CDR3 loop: CASSPARAGGLEETQYF. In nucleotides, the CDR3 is TGTGCCAGCAGCCCAGCCCGGGCGGGGGGGCTAGAGGAGACCCAGTACTTC.